This T cell receptor (beta chain) was observed in a study of OX40 agonist ivuxolimab in advanced cancers. Measured with immunoSEQ multiplex PCR; TCRdb has only the in-frame clones, and not every one. The sample yields fewer than 120,000 clones, roughly 87% seen once. CDR1 and CDR2 from the germline V gene are MDHEN and SYDVKM. Trimming shortened V by 1 base and J by 5 bases, and 9 bases separated the two germline ends. The CDR3 has 14 amino acids. Sequencing used CD4+ or CD8+ T cells sorted from blood, obtained in a trial of the OX40 agonist ivuxolimab. This TCR was recovered from an adult with an advanced solid tumor such as melanoma, head and neck, liver or kidney cancer. The chain joins TRBV28 to TRBJ2-1, with TRBD2 as a possible D gene (5 bases). The CDR3 coding sequence is TGTGCCAGCAGTTTATCGTACGGGGACAATGAGCAGTTCTTC. This translates into CASSLSYGDNEQFF.